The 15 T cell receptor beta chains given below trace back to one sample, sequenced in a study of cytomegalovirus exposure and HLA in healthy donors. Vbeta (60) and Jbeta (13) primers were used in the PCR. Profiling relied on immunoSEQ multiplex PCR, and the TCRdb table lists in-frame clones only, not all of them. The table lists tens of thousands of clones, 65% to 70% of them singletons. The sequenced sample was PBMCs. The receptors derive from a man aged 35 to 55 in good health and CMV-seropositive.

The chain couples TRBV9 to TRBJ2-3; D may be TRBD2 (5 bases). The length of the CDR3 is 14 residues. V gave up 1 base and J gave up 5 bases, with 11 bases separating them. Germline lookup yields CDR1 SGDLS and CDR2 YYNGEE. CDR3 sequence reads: CASSVSRGLDTQYF. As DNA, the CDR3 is TGTGCCAGCAGCGTATCTCGGGGTTTAGATACGCAGTATTTT. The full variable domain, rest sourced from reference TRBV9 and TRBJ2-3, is DSGVTQTPKHLITATGQRVTLRCSPRSGDLSVYWYQQSLDQGLQFLIQYYNGEERAKGNILERFSAQQFPDLHSELNLSSLELGDSALYFCASSVSRGLDTQYFGPGTRLTVL.

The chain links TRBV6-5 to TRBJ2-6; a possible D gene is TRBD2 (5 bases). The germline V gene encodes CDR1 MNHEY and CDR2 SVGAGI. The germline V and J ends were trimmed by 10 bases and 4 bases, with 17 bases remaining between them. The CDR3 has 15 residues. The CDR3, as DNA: TGTGCCACCCGTCCAAACGAGGGAGGGGCCAACGTCCTGACTTTC. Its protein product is CATRPNEGGANVLTF.

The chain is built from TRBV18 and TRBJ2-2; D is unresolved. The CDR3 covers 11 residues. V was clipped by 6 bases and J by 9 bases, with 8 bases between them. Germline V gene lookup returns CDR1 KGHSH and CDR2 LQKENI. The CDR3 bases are TGTGCCAGCTCTCCCAACAGGGAGCTGTTTTTT. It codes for CASSPNRELFF.

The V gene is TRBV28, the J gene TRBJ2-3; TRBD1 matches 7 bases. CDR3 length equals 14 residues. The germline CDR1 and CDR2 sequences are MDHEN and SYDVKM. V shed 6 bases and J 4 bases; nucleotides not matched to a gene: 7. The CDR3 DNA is TGTGCCAGCAGCCCGCCGGGACAGCCAGATACGCAGTATTTT. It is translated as CASSPPGQPDTQYF.

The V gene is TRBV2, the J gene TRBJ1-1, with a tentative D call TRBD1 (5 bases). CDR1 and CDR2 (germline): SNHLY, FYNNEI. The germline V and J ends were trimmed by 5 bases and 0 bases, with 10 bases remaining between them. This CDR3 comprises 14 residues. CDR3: CASSYSGVNTEAFF. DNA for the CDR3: TGTGCCAGCAGTTACTCGGGGGTGAACACTGAAGCTTTCTTT.

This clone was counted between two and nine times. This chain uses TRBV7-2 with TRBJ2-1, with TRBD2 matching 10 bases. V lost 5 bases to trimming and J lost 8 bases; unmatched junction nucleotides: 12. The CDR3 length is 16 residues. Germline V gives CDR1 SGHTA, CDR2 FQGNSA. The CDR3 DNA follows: TGTGCCAGCAGCCCGAGAAGCGGGGGGGTTGTGGATGAGCAGTTCTTC. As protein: CASSPRSGGVVDEQFF.

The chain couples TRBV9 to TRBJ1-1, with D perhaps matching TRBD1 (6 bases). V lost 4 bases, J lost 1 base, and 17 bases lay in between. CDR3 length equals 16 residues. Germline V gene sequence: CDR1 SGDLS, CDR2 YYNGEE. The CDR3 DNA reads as TGTGCCAGCAGCCCCCCCAGCGACAGGAGGAACACTGAAGCTTTCTTT. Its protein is CASSPPSDRRNTEAFF.

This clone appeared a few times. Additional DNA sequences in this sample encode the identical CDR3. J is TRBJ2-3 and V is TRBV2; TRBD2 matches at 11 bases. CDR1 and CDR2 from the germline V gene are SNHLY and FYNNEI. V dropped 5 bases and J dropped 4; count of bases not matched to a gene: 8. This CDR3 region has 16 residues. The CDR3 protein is CASSSTSSGGSDTQYF. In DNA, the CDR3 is TGTGCCAGCAGTTCCACGTCTAGCGGGGGGTCAGATACGCAGTATTTT.

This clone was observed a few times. CDR3: CASGLLRGYDRVKFYGYTF. As DNA, the CDR3 is TGTGCTAGTGGTTTATTGCGGGGATACGACAGGGTTAAATTCTATGGCTACACCTTC. The chain combines TRBV12-5 with TRBJ1-2; 7 nucleotides agree with TRBD1. CDR1 LGHNT and CDR2 FRNRAP come from the germline V gene. The CDR3 is made up of 19 amino acids. J lost 4 bases, V lost 3 bases, and 20 bases had no gene match.

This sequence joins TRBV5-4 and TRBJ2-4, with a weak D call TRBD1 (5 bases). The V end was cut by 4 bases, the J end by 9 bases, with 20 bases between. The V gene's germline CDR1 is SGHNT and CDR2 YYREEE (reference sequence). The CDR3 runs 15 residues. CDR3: CASSVDAGHTGIQYF. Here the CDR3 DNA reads TGTGCCAGCAGCGTAGACGCAGGGCATACAGGCATTCAGTACTTC.

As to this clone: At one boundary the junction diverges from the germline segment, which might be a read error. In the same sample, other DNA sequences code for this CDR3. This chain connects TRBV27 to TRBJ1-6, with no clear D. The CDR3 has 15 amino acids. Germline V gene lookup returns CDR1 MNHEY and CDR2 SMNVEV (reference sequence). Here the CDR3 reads CASSLSRVNNSPLHF. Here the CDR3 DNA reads TGTGCCAGCAGTTTATCACGGGTTAATAATTCCCCCCTCCACTTT.

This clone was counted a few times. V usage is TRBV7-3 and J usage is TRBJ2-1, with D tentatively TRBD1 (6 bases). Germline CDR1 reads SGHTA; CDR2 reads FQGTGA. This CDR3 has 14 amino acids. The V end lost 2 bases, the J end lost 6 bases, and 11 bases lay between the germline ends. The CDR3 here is CASSLGVGGNEQFF. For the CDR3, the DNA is TGTGCCAGCAGCTTAGGGGTAGGGGGCAATGAGCAGTTCTTC.

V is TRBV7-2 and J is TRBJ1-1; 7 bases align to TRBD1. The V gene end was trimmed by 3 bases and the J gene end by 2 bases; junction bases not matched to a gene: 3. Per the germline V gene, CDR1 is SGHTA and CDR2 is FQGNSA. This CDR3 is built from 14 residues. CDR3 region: CASSLGTANTEAFF. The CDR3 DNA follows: TGTGCCAGCAGCTTGGGGACAGCTAACACTGAAGCTTTCTTT. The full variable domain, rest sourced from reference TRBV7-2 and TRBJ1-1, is GAGVSQSPSNKVTEKGKDVELRCDPISGHTALYWYRQSLGQGLEFLIYFQGNSAPDKSGLPSDRFSAERTGGSVSTLTIQRTQQEDSAVYLCASSLGTANTEAFFGQGTRLTVV.

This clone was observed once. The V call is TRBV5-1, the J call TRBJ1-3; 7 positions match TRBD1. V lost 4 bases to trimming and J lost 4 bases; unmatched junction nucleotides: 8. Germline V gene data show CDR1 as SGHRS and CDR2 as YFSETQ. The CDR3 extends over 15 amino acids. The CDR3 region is CASSTSTGSGNTIYF. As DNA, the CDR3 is TGCGCCAGCAGCACCTCGACAGGGTCAGGAAACACCATATATTTT.

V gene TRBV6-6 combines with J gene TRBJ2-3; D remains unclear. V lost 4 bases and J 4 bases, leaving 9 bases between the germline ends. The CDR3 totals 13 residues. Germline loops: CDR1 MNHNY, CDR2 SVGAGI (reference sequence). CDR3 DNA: TGTGCCAGCAGTTGGCGCGAGGCAGATACGCAGTATTTT. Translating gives CASSWREADTQYF.